Each of the 23 T cell receptor beta chains below was sequenced from the same sample in a study of OX40 agonist ivuxolimab in advanced cancers. TCRdb keeps only in-frame clones here, not all; method: immunoSEQ multiplex PCR. The repertoire has some 11,000 clones, 75% to 80% of them found once; the top ten carry approximately 36%. The sequencing here drew on CD4+ or CD8+ T cells sorted from blood, taken in a trial of the OX40 agonist ivuxolimab. Every receptor here comes from an adult with an advanced solid tumor such as melanoma, head and neck, liver or kidney cancer.

The chain recombines TRBV28 with TRBJ1-2; TRBD1 is a possible D gene (6 bases). Per germline, CDR1 MDHEN and CDR2 SYDVKM. V lost 10 bases and J 1 base, leaving 19 bases between the germline ends. The CDR3 extends over 15 amino acids. CDR3 protein: CAISQGPPLNYGYTF. The CDR3 DNA follows: TGTGCCATTTCACAGGGACCACCCCTTAACTATGGCTACACCTTC.

The chain links TRBV18 to TRBJ2-7; 7 bases are shared with TRBD1. V shed 5 bases, J shed 2 bases, and the junction held 6 bases outside the gene matches. Germline CDR1 and CDR2: KGHSH and LQKENI. CDR3 length equals 14 residues. CDR3 nucleotides: TGTGCCAGCTCATCCCGACAGGGTCCCTACGAGCAGTACTTC. This gives the protein CASSSRQGPYEQYF.

The V and J genes are TRBV28 and TRBJ2-5; D possibly corresponds to TRBD2 (5 bases). Looked up from germline, CDR1 is MDHEN and CDR2 is SYDVKM. Trimming shortened V by 3 bases and J by 1 base, and 15 bases separated the two germline ends. The CDR3 has 16 residues. This chain's CDR3 is CASSFGEKTSQETQYF. CDR3 bases: TGTGCCAGCAGTTTCGGGGAGAAGACCTCCCAAGAGACCCAGTACTTC.

This chain connects TRBV19 to TRBJ1-2; maybe TRBD1 (5 bases). CDR1 and CDR2 (germline): LNHDA, SQIVND (reference sequence). CDR3 length: 13 amino acids. Trimming pared 8 bases from V and 4 bases from J, leaving 14 bases between. CDR3 sequence reads: CASRAGFPYGYTF. The CDR3 DNA sequence: TGTGCCAGTCGGGCAGGGTTTCCCTATGGCTACACCTTC.

This sequence joins TRBV18 and TRBJ1-2; 7 nucleotides line up with TRBD1. The CDR3 runs 15 residues. V shed 6 bases and J 4 bases; nucleotides not matched to a gene: 11. Germline values: CDR1 KGHSH, CDR2 LQKENI. The CDR3: CASSGGGSGRYGYTF. CDR3 nucleotide sequence: TGTGCCAGCTCGGGAGGGGGCAGCGGACGCTATGGCTACACCTTC.

The gene calls are TRBV2 and TRBJ2-7, with D possibly being TRBD2 (5 bases). Germline V gene sequence: CDR1 SNHLY, CDR2 FYNNEI. CDR3 size: 14 residues. V was trimmed by 2 bases and J by 0 bases, leaving 8 bases between them. The chain's CDR3 is CASSESGSSYEQYF. The DNA for the CDR3 is TGTGCCAGCAGTGAAAGTGGGAGCTCCTACGAGCAGTACTTC.

The chain couples TRBV2 to TRBJ2-7, with D perhaps TRBD2 (6 bases). CDR1 is SNHLY and CDR2 is FYNNEI in the germline V gene. Trimming took 3 bases from V and 2 from J, leaving 11 bases between them. The CDR3 is 14 residues long. CDR3 nucleotides: TGTGCCAGCAGTGAGCGGGGATTCGCCTACGAGCAGTACTTC. Protein sequence: CASSERGFAYEQYF. The full variable domain, with the rest looked up from reference TRBV2 and TRBJ2-7, is EPEVTQTPSHQVTQMGQEVILRCVPISNHLYFYWYRQILGQKVEFLVSFYNNEISEKSEIFDDQFSVERPDGSNFTLKIRSTKLEDSAMYFCASSERGFAYEQYFGPGTRLTVT.

In this sample, this clone turned up a few times. The chain uses TRBV27 and TRBJ2-1; the match to TRBD1 covers 8 bases. Germline V gene sequence: CDR1 MNHEY, CDR2 SMNVEV (reference sequence). Germline trimming cut 2 bases from V and 9 bases from J; bases unmatched to any gene: 9. The length of the CDR3 is 15 residues. The CDR3 here is CASSLGGRGRSEQFF. The CDR3 DNA reads TGTGCCAGCAGTTTAGGGGGCAGGGGGCGAAGTGAGCAGTTCTTC.

J is TRBJ1-5 and V is TRBV12-5; D call uncertain. Per the germline V gene, CDR1 is LGHNT and CDR2 is FRNRAP. The V and J ends lost 0 bases and 3 bases respectively, with 12 bases between them. There are 16 residues in the CDR3. In DNA, the CDR3 is TGTGCTAGTGGTTTGGTATTGCGGCTCTACAATCAGCCCCAGCATTTT. Translated: CASGLVLRLYNQPQHF. Filled out from reference TRBV12-5 and TRBJ1-5, the complete variable domain reads DARVTQTPRHKVTEMGQEVTMRCQPILGHNTVFWYRQTMMQGLELLAYFRNRAPLDDSGMPKDRFSAEMPDATLATLKIQPSEPRDSAVYFCASGLVLRLYNQPQHFGDGTRLSIL.

The rearrangement uses TRBV7-3 and TRBJ2-1; no clear D. Trimming removed 4 bases at V and 5 bases at J, with 9 bases between. The CDR3 consists of 13 residues. Germline-derived CDR1 and CDR2 are SGHTA and FQGTGA. In DNA form, the CDR3 reads TGTGCCAGCAGCTCCCCGAACGACAATGAGCAGTTCTTC. Amino acids: CASSSPNDNEQFF.

This clone was counted once. The CDR3: CASSLSTGRNTGELFF. The CDR3 DNA sequence: TGTGCCAGCAGCTTGTCTACGGGACGTAACACCGGGGAGCTGTTTTTT. The chain employs TRBV11-2 and TRBJ2-2, with D perhaps given as TRBD1 or TRBD2 (5 bases each). CDR1 is SGHAT, CDR2 FQNNGV, per germline. The V end was cut by 3 bases, the J end by 2 bases, with 13 bases between. The CDR3 length is 16 residues. Full variable domain (missing parts from reference TRBV11-2 and TRBJ2-2): EAGVAQSPRYKIIEKRQSVAFWCNPISGHATLYWYQQILGQGPKLLIQFQNNGVVDDSQLPKDRFSAERLKGVDSTLKIQPAKLEDSAVYLCASSLSTGRNTGELFFGEGSRLTVL.

Turning to this clone: The junction departs from germline at one end; a sequencing error may be responsible. The V call is TRBV14, the J call TRBJ2-1; D ambiguous. The CDR3 length is 12 residues. Germline loops: CDR1 SGHDN, CDR2 FVKESK. DNA of the CDR3: TGTGCCAGCAGCCCGATGTACAGTGAGCAGTTCTTC. Its translation is CASSPMYSEQFF.

This clone turned up a few times. This rearrangement joins TRBV27 to TRBJ1-3, with D possibly being TRBD1 (6 bases). V dropped 5 bases and J dropped 0 bases, with 11 bases sitting between them. The CDR3 extends over 15 amino acids. Germline-derived CDR1 and CDR2 are MNHEY and SMNVEV (reference sequence). The chain's CDR3 is CASSDSRGSGNTIYF. CDR3 nucleotides: TGTGCCAGCAGTGATTCCAGGGGCTCTGGAAACACCATATATTTT.

The V and J genes are TRBV5-4 and TRBJ2-3; D gene unclear. This CDR3 is built from 14 residues. V was clipped by 2 bases and J by 2 bases, with 9 bases between them. Germline CDR1 SGHNT, CDR2 YYREEE (reference sequence). CDR3 nucleotide sequence: TGTGCCAGCAGCTTACACAAAAACACAGATACGCAGTATTTT. Its translation is CASSLHKNTDTQYF.

In its sample, this clone ranks as large (0.1 to 1%). The V and J genes are TRBV6-5 and TRBJ2-7; unclear D gene. CDR1 and CDR2 from the germline V gene are MNHEY and SVGAGI. Trimming removed 0 bases from V and 2 bases from J, with 8 bases in between. This CDR3 is 14 amino acids long. For the CDR3, the DNA is TGTGCCAGCAGTTACTCCGCGGCGCCCTACGAGCAGTACTTC. It encodes CASSYSAAPYEQYF.

V usage is TRBV19 and J usage is TRBJ2-1, with a tentative D call TRBD1 (5 bases). Trimming cost V 8 bases and J 7 bases, with 21 bases left between them. Germline lookup yields CDR1 LNHDA and CDR2 SQIVND (reference sequence). CDR3 size: 15 residues. The CDR3 reads CASGHRQDRYNEQFF. CDR3 bases: TGTGCCAGTGGACACCGGCAGGACCGCTATAATGAGCAGTTCTTC.

J is TRBJ2-1 and V is TRBV11-2; 8 bases agree with TRBD2. CDR3 length: 14 residues. Germline trimming cut 5 bases from V and 5 bases from J; bases unmatched to any gene: 5. Germline V gene data show CDR1 as SGHAT and CDR2 as FQNNGV. The CDR3 reads CASSAYGGDNEQFF. The CDR3 bases are TGTGCCAGCAGCGCGTACGGGGGGGACAATGAGCAGTTCTTC.

This sequence joins TRBV7-9 and TRBJ2-7; D possibly uses TRBD1 or TRBD2 (6 bases each). V was clipped by 5 bases and J by 5 bases, with 13 bases between them. This CDR3 is built from 13 residues. Looked up from germline, CDR1 is SEHNR and CDR2 is FQNEAQ (reference sequence). The CDR3 bases are TGTGCCAGCAGCCATAAGGGGGGTCACGAGCAGTACTTC. Protein sequence: CASSHKGGHEQYF.

The chain is built from TRBV9 and TRBJ2-7; the match to TRBD1 covers 10 bases. Unmatched junction bases numbered 2, after V lost 3 bases and J lost 2 bases. Germline-derived CDR1 and CDR2 are SGDLS and YYNGEE. The CDR3 length is 14 residues. CDR3 bases: TGTGCCAGCAGCGGGGGACAGGGGACCTACGAGCAGTACTTC. Protein product: CASSGGQGTYEQYF.

The chain is built from TRBV9 and TRBJ2-1; TRBD2 might be the D (6 bases). CDR1 and CDR2 (germline): SGDLS, YYNGEE. This CDR3 has 18 amino acids. With 0 bases removed from V and 6 bases from J, the gap between germline ends came to 22 bases. CDR3 residues: CASSVVGQGSGMGNEQFF. The CDR3 nucleotides are TGTGCCAGCAGCGTAGTCGGTCAGGGTAGCGGTATGGGCAATGAGCAGTTCTTC. The complete variable domain, with remaining parts taken from reference TRBV9 and TRBJ2-1, reads DSGVTQTPKHLITATGQRVTLRCSPRSGDLSVYWYQQSLDQGLQFLIQYYNGEERAKGNILERFSAQQFPDLHSELNLSSLELGDSALYFCASSVVGQGSGMGNEQFFGPGTRLTVL.

A note on this clone: A much more abundant neighbour one base away suggests this may be a read error. The chain carries TRBV2 and TRBJ1-6; no firm D call. The CDR3 has 16 amino acids. Per germline, CDR1 SNHLY and CDR2 FYNNEI. In DNA form, the CDR3 reads TGTGCCAGCAGTGAACAACTTAGCTCCTATAATTCACCCCCCCACTTT. As protein: CASSEQLSSYNSPPHF. Based on the CDR3 plus reference TRBV2 and TRBJ1-6, the full variable domain is EPEVTQTPSHQVTQMGQEVILRCVPISNHLYFYWYRQILGQKVEFLVSFYNNEISEKSEIFDDQFSVERPDGSNFTLKIRSTKLEDSAMYFCASSEQLSSYNSPPHFGNGTRLTVT.

The J gene is TRBJ2-7, the V gene TRBV7-2, with D unclear. Germline CDR1 SGHTA, CDR2 FQGNSA. Trimming took off 5 bases at V and 2 bases at J, with 10 bases between the two ends. The CDR3 has 13 residues. CDR3 protein: CASSPSGAYEQYF. CDR3 in DNA: TGTGCCAGCAGCCCCAGTGGAGCCTACGAGCAGTACTTC.

This chain links TRBV19 with TRBJ1-1, with D perhaps TRBD1 (5 bases). The length of the CDR3 is 15 residues. V lost 5 bases to trimming and J lost 1 base, with 14 bases between them. CDR1 and CDR2 (germline): LNHDA, SQIVND (reference sequence). The CDR3 nucleotides are TGTGCCAGTAGTCTGTCCGGGACGGCGAACACTGAAGCTTTCTTT. Translated: CASSLSGTANTEAFF. Drawing the rest from reference TRBV19 and TRBJ1-1, the complete variable domain is DGGITQSPKYLFRKEGQNVTLSCEQNLNHDAMYWYRQDPGQGLRLIYYSQIVNDFQKGDIAEGYSVSREKKESFPLTVTSAQKNPTAFYLCASSLSGTANTEAFFGQGTRLTVV.